The entry below describes one T cell receptor (beta chain). Antigen unknown. This specimen belongs to a study of cytomegalovirus exposure and HLA in healthy donors. Study summary: According to later analysis, the same platform produced the 120 validation and approximately 630 first-cohort repertoires.

Trimming at V came to 5 bases and at J to 4 bases, leaving 10 bases not matched to a gene. From germline, CDR1 is GTSNPN and CDR2 SVGIG (reference sequence). The CDR3 covers 15 residues. Study-wide results and limits: CMV antigen specificity was confirmed in vitro for three CMV-associated chains. There were approximately 150 TCR beta chains listed as cytomegalovirus-associated. Rarity held for most TCR sequences, but there were some public TCRs that occurred in many donors.

Method: immunoSEQ multiplex PCR; TCRdb's copy keeps in-frame clones and lacks some. Of 100,000 to 150,000 clones detected, approximately 89% appear once; the ten largest clones hold around 1.1%. The TCR originated in a woman between 18 and 29 years old in good health and CMV-seronegative. The sample comprised PBMCs. The genes are TRBV30 and TRBJ2-1; TRBD2 matches at 8 bases. DNA for the CDR3: TGTGCCTGGTGGTGGCCTAGCGGGTATTACAATGAGCAGTTCTTC. Protein product: CAWWWPSGYYNEQFF.